These 6 T cell receptor beta chains originate from one sample sequenced in a study of cytomegalovirus exposure and HLA in healthy donors. 13 Jbeta primers and 60 Vbeta primers were used for the PCR. Profiled with immunoSEQ multiplex PCR; TCRdb holds only in-frame clones, not every one. Among about 210,000 clones listed, around 79% were seen once. The sequencing input was PBMCs. These receptors originate from a male donor in good health and CMV-seropositive.

The J gene is TRBJ1-6, the V gene TRBV6-4; 7 bases map to TRBD1. The germline V gene encodes CDR1 MRHNA and CDR2 SNTAGT. Unmatched junction bases numbered 16, after V lost 11 bases and J lost 9 bases. The CDR3 runs to 15 residues. The CDR3 is CALSPEGASSSPLHF. CDR3 DNA sequence: TGTGCCCTCTCTCCCGAGGGGGCGTCTAGTTCACCCCTCCACTTT.

This clone has more than one count but fewer than ten. The chain combines TRBV30 with TRBJ1-4; 7 nucleotides agree with TRBD1. With V trimmed by 3 bases and J by 5 bases, 3 bases remained unmatched. The CDR3 totals 13 residues. From germline, CDR1 is GTSNPN and CDR2 SVGIG (reference sequence). The CDR3 here is CAWSSGGNEKLFF. In DNA form, the CDR3 reads TGTGCCTGGAGCTCAGGGGGGAATGAAAAACTGTTTTTT.

The chain couples TRBV19 to TRBJ1-1, with D possibly being TRBD1 (6 bases). The CDR3 is 14 amino acids. Germline V gene data show CDR1 as LNHDA and CDR2 as SQIVND (reference sequence). V was trimmed by 1 base and J by 2 bases, leaving 8 bases between them. CDR3 region: CASSIGGPNTEAFF. CDR3 nucleotide sequence: TGTGCCAGTAGTATAGGGGGGCCCAACACTGAAGCTTTCTTT.

J is TRBJ1-1 and V is TRBV5-1, with unresolved D. Germline lookup yields CDR1 SGHRS and CDR2 YFSETQ. V lost 7 bases and J lost 0, with 10 bases in between. The CDR3 consists of 13 residues. In DNA form, the CDR3 reads TGCGCCAGCGCAGTTTTGATGAACACTGAAGCTTTCTTT. Protein sequence: CASAVLMNTEAFF. The whole variable domain, filled in from reference TRBV5-1 and TRBJ1-1, reads KAGVTQTPRYLIKTRGQQVTLSCSPISGHRSVSWYQQTPGQGLQFLFEYFSETQRNKGNFPGRFSGRQFSNSRSEMNVSTLELGDSALYLCASAVLMNTEAFFGQGTRLTVV.

The CDR3 spells CASTRTNEQFF. The CDR3 bases are TGTGCCAGCACCAGAACAAATGAGCAGTTCTTC. The chain carries TRBV28 and TRBJ2-1; the D is unclear. The CDR3 loop spans 11 amino acids. V was clipped by 7 bases and J by 7 bases, with 8 bases between them. CDR1 MDHEN and CDR2 SYDVKM come from the germline V gene.

The chain has TRBV19 and TRBJ1-2, with D uncertain. The germline CDR1 and CDR2 sequences are LNHDA and SQIVND (reference sequence). The CDR3 is 14 residues long. V lost 8 bases and J 2 bases, leaving 15 bases between the germline ends. This CDR3 is CASSLESTNYGYTF. DNA for the CDR3: TGTGCCAGTTCGTTGGAGTCGACGAACTATGGCTACACCTTC.